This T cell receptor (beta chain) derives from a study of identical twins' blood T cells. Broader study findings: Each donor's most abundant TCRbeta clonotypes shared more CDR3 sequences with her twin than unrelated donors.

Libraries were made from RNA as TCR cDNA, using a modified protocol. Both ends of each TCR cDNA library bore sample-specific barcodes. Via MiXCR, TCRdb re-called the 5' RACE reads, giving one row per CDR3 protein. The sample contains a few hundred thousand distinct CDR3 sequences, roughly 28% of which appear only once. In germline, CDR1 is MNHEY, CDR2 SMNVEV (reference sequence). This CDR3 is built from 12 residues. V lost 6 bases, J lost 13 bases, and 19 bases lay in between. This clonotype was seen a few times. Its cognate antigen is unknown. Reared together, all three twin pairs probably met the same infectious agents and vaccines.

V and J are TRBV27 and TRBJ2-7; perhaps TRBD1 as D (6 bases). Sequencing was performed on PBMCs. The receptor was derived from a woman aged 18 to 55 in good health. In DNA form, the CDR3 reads TGTGCCAGCAGCCTTACGGGACACCTTACTTACTTC. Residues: CASSLTGHLTYF.